This TCR beta chain came from a study of T cells in tumors after PD-1 blockade. Whole-study results and caveats: Clonal replacement, not reinvigoration, is suggested for expanded exhausted CD8+ clones after therapy. Peripheral recruitment is suggested, as some novel exhausted tumor clones were in pre-treatment blood.

Data came from immunoSEQ multiplex PCR; TCRdb stores just in-frame clones and leaves some out. The sample has fewer than 8,000 clones, around 69% seen once. Remarks on this clone: The antigen is unknown.

The same primary tumor site was biopsied both before and after PD-1 blockade. The CDR3 spans 16 residues. V lost 1 base and J 4 bases, leaving 16 bases between the germline ends. The germline CDR1 and CDR2 sequences are SGHVS and FNYEAQ. The sequence derives from a human donor with basal cell carcinoma. The sample consisted of tumor tissue, taken after anti-PD-1 treatment. The chain combines TRBV7-6 with TRBJ1-2; D may be TRBD1 (5 bases). The CDR3 DNA reads as TGTGCCAGCAGCTTAGACGGGGGGGACGGGTTCTATGGCTACACCTTC. Translated, it gives CASSLDGGDGFYGYTF.